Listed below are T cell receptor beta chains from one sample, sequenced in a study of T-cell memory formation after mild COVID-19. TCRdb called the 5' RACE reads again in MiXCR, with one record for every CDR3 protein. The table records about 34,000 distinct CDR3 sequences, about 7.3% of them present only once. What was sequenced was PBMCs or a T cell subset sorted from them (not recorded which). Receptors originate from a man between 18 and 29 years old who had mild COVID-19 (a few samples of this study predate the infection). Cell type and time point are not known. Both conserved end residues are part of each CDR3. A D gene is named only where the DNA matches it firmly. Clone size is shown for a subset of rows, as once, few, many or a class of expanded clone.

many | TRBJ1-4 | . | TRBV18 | TGTGCCAGCTCACCCGTAGCGACACCTGAAAAACTGTTTTTT | CASSPVATPEKLFF
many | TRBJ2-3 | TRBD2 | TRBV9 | TGTGCCAGCAGCGCTCCCGCAATACTAGCGGATACGCAGTATTTT | CASSAPAILADTQYF
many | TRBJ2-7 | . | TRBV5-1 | TGCGCCAGCAGAGCCGGGCTCAGCTTCTCCTACGAGCAGTACTTC | CASRAGLSFSYEQYF
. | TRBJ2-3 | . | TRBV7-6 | TGTGCCACCACACCGACCAGGGGCCGCACAGATACGCAGTATTTT | CATTPTRGRTDTQYF
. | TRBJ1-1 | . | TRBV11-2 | TGTGCCAGCAGCTCGAACCATGGATTGACTGAAGCTTTCTTT | CASSSNHGLTEAFF
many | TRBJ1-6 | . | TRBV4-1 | TGCGCCAGCAGCCAAGAAGTCACAGCCGACTCACCCCTCCACTTT | CASSQEVTADSPLHF
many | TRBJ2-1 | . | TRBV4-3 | TGCGCCAGCAGCCAAGATATCGGGGACAATGAGCAGTTCTTC | CASSQDIGDNEQFF
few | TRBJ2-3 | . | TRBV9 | TGTGCCAGCAGCGTAGCTTATGGGTTTAGCACAGATACGCAGTATTTT | CASSVAYGFSTDTQYF
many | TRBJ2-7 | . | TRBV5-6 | TGTGCCAGCAGCGGCGGCCGGGACCGGCGAATCAACGAGCAGTACTTC | CASSGGRDRRINEQYF
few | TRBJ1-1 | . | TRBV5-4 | TGTGCCAGCAGGTCCGGGACGGAGCCTGAAGCTTTCTTT | CASRSGTEPEAFF
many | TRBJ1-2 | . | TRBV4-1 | TGCGCCAGCAGCCAAGGGAGAGTTAACTATGGCTACACCTTC | CASSQGRVNYGYTF
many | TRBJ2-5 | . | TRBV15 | TGTGCCACCAGCAGAGGAAGTCAGGGAGTGGAGACCCAGTACTTC | CATSRGSQGVETQYF
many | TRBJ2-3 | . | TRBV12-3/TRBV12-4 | TGTGCCAGCAGCCTGGTGGTAGATACGCAGTATTTT | CASSLVVDTQYF
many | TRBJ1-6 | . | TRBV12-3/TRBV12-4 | TGTGCCAGCAGTTTGGCTAGCTCCTATAATTCACCCCTCCACTTT | CASSLASSYNSPLHF
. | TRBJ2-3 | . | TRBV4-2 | TGTGCCAGCAGCCAGGAGAACAGGGGCACAGATACGCAGTATTTT | CASSQENRGTDTQYF
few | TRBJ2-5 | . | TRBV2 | TGTGCCAGCAAGGGGAAATGGCTAGAGACCCAGTACTTC | CASKGKWLETQYF
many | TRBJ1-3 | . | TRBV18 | TGTGCCAGCTCACCGGGCCCTGCCTCTGGAAACACCATATATTTT | CASSPGPASGNTIYF
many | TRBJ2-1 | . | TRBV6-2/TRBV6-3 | TGTGCCAGCAGCCGGAGTGGTGTGGAGTTCTTC | CASSRSGVEFF
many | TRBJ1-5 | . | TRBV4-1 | TGCGCCAGCAGCCAAGGATGGTACAATCAGCCCCAGCATTTT | CASSQGWYNQPQHF
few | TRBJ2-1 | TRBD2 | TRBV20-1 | TGCAGTGCCGCCGGACTAGCGGGGACTAGGCCTCAGTTCTTC | CSAAGLAGTRPQFF
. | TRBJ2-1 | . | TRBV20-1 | TGCAGCCGGGGGAAAGAGTACAATGAGCAGTTCTTC | CSRGKEYNEQFF
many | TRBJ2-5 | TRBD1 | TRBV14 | TGTGCCAGCAGCCAAGATATCTCAGGGGGCAAGGAGACCCAGTACTTC | CASSQDISGGKETQYF
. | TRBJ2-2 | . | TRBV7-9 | TGTGCCAGCAGCTTGACGATGAGCAGGGCCCTCACCGGGGAGCTGTTTTTT | CASSLTMSRALTGELFF
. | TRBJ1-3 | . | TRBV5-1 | TGCGCCAGCAGCTTGGTGGCGTACGGGGCAGCCTCTGGAAACACCATATATTTT | CASSLVAYGAASGNTIYF
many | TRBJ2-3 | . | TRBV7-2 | TGTGCCAGCAGCTTAGCACGGTCTAGAACAGATACGCAGTATTTT | CASSLARSRTDTQYF
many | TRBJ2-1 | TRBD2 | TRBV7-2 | TGTGCCAGCAGCTTAGTGGGACTAGGGGTGGATGAGCAGTTCTTC | CASSLVGLGVDEQFF
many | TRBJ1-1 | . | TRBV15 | TGTGCCACCAGCGGGAGAAACACTGAAGCTTTCTTT | CATSGRNTEAFF
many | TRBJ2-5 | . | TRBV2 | TGTGCCAGCTCGCAACTGCAAGAGACCCAGTACTTC | CASSQLQETQYF